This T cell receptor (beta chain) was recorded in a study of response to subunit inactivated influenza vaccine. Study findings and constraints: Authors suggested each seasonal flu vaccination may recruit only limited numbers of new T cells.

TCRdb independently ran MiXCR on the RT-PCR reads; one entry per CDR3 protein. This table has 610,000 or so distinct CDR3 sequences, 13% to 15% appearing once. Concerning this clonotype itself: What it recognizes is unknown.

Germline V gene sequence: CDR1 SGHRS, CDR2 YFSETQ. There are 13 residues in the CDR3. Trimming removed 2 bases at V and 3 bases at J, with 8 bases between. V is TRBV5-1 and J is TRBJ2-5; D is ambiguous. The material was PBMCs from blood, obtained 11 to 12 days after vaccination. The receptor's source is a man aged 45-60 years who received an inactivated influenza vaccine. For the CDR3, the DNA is TGCGCCAGCAGCTTTGTGCCAGAAGAGACCCAGTACTTC. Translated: CASSFVPEETQYF.